This T cell receptor beta chain is drawn from a study of early T cells in non-severe SARS-CoV-2 infection. General study points: Reliance on VDJdb matching favored anti-spike CD8 responses; private and CD4 specificities were missed.

As part of library construction, unique molecular identifiers were attached to individual cDNA molecules. TCRdb ran MiXCR on the 5' RACE reads and lists one entry per CDR3 protein. The sample has roughly 35,000 distinct CDR3 sequences; about 6.7% are singletons. This clonotype was counted at least ten times. Its antigen is still unknown. Germline CDR1 MDHEN, CDR2 SYDVKM. CDR3 length equals 16 residues. With V trimmed by 6 bases and J by 5 bases, 10 bases remained unmatched. V usage is TRBV28 and J usage is TRBJ2-2; 9 bases agree with TRBD1. Sequenced material: whole blood. This TCR came from an adult who was a healthcare worker with PCR-confirmed SARS-CoV-2 infection or an uninfected control (not recorded which). CDR3 sequence (DNA): TGTGCCAGCAGCCCCGACAGGGGGACGCGGACCGGGGAGCTGTTTTTT. Translation: CASSPDRGTRTGELFF.